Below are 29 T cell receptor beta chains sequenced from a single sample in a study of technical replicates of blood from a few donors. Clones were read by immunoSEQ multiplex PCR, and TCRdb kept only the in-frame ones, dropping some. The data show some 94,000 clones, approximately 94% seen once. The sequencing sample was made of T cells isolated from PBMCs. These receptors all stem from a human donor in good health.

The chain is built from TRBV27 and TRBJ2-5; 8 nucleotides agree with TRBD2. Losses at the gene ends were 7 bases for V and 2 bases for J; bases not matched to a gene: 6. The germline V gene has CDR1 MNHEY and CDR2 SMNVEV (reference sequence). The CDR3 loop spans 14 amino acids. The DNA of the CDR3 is TGTGCCAGCACCTTCGGGGGGGGGCAAGAGACCCAGTACTTC. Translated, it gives CASTFGGGQETQYF.

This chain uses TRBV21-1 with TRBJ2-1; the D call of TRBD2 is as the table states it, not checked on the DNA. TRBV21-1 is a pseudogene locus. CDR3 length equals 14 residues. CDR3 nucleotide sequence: TGTGCCAGCAGCAAAGAGACGGAGCTCAATGAGCAGTTCTTC. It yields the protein CASSKETELNEQFF.

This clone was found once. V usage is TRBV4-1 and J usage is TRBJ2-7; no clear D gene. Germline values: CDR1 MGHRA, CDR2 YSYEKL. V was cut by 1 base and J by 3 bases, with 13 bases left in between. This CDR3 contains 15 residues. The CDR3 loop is CASSQVKSVDYEQYF. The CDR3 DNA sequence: TGCGCCAGCAGCCAAGTAAAGAGTGTCGACTACGAGCAGTACTTC.

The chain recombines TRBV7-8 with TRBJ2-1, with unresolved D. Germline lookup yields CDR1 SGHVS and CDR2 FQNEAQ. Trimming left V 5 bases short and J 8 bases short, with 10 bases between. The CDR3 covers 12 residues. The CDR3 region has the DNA TGTGCCAGCAGCCACCTGAGAGATGAGCAGTTCTTC. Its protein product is CASSHLRDEQFF. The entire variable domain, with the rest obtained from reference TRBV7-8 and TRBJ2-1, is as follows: GAGVSQSPRYKVAKRGQDVALRCDPISGHVSLFWYQQALGQGPEFLTYFQNEAQLDKSGLPSDRFFAERPEGSVSTLKIQRTQQEDSAVYLCASSHLRDEQFFGPGTRLTVL.

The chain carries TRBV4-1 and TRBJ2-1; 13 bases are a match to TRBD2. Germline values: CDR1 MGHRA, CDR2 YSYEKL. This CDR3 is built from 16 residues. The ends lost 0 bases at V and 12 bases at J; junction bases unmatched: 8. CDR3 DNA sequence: TGCGCCAGCAGCCAAGACCGCACTAGCGGGAGGGCCGGGCAGTTCTTC. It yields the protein CASSQDRTSGRAGQFF.

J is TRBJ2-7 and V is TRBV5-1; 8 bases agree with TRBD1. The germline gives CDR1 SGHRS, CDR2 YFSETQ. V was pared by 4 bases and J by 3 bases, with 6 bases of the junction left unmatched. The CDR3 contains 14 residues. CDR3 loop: CASSLDRVNYEQYF. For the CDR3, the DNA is TGCGCCAGCAGCCTGGACAGGGTCAACTACGAGCAGTACTTC.

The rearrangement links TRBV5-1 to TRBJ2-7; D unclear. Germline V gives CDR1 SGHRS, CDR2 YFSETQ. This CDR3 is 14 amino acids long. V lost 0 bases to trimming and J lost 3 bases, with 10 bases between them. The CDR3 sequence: CASSLGGNYYEQYF. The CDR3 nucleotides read TGCGCCAGCAGCTTGGGAGGCAATTACTACGAGCAGTACTTC.

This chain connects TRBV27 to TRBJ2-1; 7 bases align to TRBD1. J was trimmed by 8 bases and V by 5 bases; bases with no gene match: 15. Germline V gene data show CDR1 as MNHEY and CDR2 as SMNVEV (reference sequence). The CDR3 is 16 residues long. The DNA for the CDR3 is TGTGCCAGCAGTGCGGAGACAGGGTGGGGCGGCGATGAGCAGTTCTTC. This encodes CASSAETGWGGDEQFF.

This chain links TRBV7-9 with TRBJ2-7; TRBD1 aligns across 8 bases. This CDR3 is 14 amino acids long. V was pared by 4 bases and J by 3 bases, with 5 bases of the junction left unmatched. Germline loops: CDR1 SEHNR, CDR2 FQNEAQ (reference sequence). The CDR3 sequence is CASSSGQGYYEQYF. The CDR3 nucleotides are TGTGCCAGCAGCTCCGGACAGGGATACTACGAGCAGTACTTC.

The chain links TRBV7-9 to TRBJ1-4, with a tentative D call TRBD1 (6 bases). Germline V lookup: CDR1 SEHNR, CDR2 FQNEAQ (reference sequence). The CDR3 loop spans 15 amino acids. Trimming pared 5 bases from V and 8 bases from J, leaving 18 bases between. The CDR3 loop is CASSPPGGGQEKLFF. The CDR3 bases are TGTGCCAGCAGCCCGCCTGGGGGGGGGCAGGAAAAACTGTTTTTT. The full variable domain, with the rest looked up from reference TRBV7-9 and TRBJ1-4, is DTGVSQNPRHKITKRGQNVTFRCDPISEHNRLYWYRQTLGQGPEFLTYFQNEAQLEKSRLLSDRFSAERPKGSFSTLEIQRTEQGDSAMYLCASSPPGGGQEKLFFGSGTQLSVL.

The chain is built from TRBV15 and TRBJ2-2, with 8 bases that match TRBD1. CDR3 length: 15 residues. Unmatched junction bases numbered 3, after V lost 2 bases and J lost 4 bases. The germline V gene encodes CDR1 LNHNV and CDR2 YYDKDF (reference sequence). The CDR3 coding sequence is TGTGCCACCAGCAGAAATACAGGGGGCACCGGGGAGCTGTTTTTT. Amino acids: CATSRNTGGTGELFF.

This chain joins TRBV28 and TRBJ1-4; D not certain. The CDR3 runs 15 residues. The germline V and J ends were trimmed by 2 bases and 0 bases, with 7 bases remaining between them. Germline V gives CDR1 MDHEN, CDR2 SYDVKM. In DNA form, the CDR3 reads TGTGCCAGCAGTTTAATCGCAGCAACTAATGAAAAACTGTTTTTT. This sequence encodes CASSLIAATNEKLFF. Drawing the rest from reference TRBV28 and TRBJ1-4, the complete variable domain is DVKVTQSSRYLVKRTGEKVFLECVQDMDHENMFWYRQDPGLGLRLIYFSYDVKMKEKGDIPEGYSVSREKKERFSLILESASTNQTSMYLCASSLIAATNEKLFFGSGTQLSVL.

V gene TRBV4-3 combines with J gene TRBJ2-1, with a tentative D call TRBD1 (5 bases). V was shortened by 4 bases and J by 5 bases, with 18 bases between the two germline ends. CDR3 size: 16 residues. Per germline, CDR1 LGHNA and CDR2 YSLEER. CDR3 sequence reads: CASSPQPFDSHNEQFF. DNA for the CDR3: TGCGCCAGCAGCCCCCAACCCTTCGACAGTCACAATGAGCAGTTCTTC.

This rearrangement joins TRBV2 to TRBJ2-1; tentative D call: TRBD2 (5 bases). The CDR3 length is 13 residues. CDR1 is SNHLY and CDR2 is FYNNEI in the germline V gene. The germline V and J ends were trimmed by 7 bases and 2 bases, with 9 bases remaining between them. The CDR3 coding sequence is TGTGCCAGCAACCCGGGGACCTACAATGAGCAGTTCTTC. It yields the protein CASNPGTYNEQFF. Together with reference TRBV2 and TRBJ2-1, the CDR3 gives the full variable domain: EPEVTQTPSHQVTQMGQEVILRCVPISNHLYFYWYRQILGQKVEFLVSFYNNEISEKSEIFDDQFSVERPDGSNFTLKIRSTKLEDSAMYFCASNPGTYNEQFFGPGTRLTVL.

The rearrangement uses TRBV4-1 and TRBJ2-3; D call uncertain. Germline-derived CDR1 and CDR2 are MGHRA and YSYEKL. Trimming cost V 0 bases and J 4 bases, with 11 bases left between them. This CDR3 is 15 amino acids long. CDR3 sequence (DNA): TGCGCCAGCAGCCAAGAGTATACAGCACCAGATACGCAGTATTTT. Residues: CASSQEYTAPDTQYF.

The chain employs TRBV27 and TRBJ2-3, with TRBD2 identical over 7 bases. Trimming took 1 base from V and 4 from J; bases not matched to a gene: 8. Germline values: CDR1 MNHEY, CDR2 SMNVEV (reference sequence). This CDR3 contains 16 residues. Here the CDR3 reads CASSLLAGVPPDTQYF. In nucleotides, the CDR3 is TGTGCCAGCAGTTTATTGGCGGGAGTCCCCCCAGATACGCAGTATTTT.

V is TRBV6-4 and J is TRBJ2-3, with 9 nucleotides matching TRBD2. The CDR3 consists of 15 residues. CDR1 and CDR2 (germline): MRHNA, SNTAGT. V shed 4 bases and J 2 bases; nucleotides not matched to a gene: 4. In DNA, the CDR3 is TGTGCCAGCAGTGCAGTAGCGGGGGCCACAGATACGCAGTATTTT. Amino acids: CASSAVAGATDTQYF.

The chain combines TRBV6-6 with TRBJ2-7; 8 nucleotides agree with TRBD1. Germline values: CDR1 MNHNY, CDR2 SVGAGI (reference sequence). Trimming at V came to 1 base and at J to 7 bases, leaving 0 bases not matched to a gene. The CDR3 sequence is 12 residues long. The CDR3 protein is CASSYWDREQYF. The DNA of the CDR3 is TGTGCCAGCAGTTACTGGGACAGGGAGCAGTACTTC.

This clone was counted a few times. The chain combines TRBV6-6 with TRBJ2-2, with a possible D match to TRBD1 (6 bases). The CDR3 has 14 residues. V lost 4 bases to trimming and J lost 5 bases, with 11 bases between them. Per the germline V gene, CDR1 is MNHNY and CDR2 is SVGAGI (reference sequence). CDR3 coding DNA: TGTGCCAGCAGTTCCTACAGGGTTACCGGGGAGCTGTTTTTT. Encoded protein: CASSSYRVTGELFF.

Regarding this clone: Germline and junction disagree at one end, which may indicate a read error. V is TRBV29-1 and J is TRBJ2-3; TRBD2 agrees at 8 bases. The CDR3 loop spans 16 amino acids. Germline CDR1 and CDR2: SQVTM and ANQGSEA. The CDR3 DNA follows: TGCAGCGTGGAAGCCGCCGGGAGGGCTTACACAGATACGCAGTATTTT. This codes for CSVEAAGRAYTDTQYF.

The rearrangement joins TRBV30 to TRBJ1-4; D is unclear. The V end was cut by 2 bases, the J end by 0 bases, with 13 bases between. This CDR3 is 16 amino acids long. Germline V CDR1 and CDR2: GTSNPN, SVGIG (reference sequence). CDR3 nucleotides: TGTGCCTGGAGTCGTCCGAGAGGAGCAACTAATGAAAAACTGTTTTTT. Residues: CAWSRPRGATNEKLFF.

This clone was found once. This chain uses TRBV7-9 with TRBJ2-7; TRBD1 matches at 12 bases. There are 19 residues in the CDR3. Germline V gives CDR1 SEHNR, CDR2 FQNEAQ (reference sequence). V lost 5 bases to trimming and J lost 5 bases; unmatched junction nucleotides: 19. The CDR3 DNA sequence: TGTGCCAGCAGCCAGAGACCGGGACAGGGGGCGGCTAAGATCCACGAGCAGTACTTC. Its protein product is CASSQRPGQGAAKIHEQYF. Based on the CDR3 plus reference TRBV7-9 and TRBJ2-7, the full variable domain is DTGVSQNPRHKITKRGQNVTFRCDPISEHNRLYWYRQTLGQGPEFLTYFQNEAQLEKSRLLSDRFSAERPKGSFSTLEIQRTEQGDSAMYLCASSQRPGQGAAKIHEQYFGPGTRLTVT.

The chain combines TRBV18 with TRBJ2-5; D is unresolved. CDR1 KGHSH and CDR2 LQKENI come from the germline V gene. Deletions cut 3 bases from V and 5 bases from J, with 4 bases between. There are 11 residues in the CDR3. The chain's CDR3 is CASSPQETQYF. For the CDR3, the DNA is TGTGCCAGCTCACCCCAGGAGACCCAGTACTTC.

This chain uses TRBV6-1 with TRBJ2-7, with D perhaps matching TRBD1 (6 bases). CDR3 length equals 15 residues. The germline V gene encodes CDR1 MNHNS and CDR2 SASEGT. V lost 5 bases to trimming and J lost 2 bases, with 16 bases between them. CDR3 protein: CASSFQGGQTYEQYF. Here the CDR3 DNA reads TGTGCCAGCAGTTTTCAAGGGGGTCAGACCTACGAGCAGTACTTC.

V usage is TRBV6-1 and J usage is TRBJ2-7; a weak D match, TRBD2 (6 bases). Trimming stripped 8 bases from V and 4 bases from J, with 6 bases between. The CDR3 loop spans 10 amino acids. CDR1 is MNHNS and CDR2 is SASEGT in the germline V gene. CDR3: CASGGYEQYF. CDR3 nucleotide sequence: TGTGCCAGCGGAGGGTACGAGCAGTACTTC.

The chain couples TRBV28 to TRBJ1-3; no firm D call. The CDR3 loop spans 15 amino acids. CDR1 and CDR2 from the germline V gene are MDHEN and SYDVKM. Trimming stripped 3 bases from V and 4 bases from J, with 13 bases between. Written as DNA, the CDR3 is TGTGCCAGCAGTTTCCTGGCAGTCTCAGGAAACACCATATATTTT. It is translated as CASSFLAVSGNTIYF.

CDR3 nucleotide sequence: TGTGCCAGCAGCAAAACCGGGACAGGGAGATTTGAGCAGTTCTTC. Translation: CASSKTGTGRFEQFF. The rearrangement links TRBV7-3 to TRBJ2-1; 9 bases line up with TRBD1. Germline V gene lookup returns CDR1 SGHTA and CDR2 FQGTGA. The CDR3 spans 15 residues. With V trimmed by 5 bases and J by 9 bases, 11 bases remained unmatched.

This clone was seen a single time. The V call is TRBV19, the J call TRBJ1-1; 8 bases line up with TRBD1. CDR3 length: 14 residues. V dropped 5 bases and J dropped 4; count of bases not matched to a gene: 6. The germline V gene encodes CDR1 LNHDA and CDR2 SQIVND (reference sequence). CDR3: CASSLDREVTEAFF. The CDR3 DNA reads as TGTGCCAGTAGTTTGGACAGGGAGGTCACTGAAGCTTTCTTT.

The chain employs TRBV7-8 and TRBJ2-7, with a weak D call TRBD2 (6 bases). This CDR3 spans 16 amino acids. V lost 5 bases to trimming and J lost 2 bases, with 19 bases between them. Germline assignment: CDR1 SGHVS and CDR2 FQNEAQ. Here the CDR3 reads CASSPRDSQAAYEQYF. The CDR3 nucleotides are TGTGCCAGCAGCCCTCGGGACTCTCAAGCCGCCTACGAGCAGTACTTC. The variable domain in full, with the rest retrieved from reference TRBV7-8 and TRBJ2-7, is GAGVSQSPRYKVAKRGQDVALRCDPISGHVSLFWYQQALGQGPEFLTYFQNEAQLDKSGLPSDRFFAERPEGSVSTLKIQRTQQEDSAVYLCASSPRDSQAAYEQYFGPGTRLTVT.